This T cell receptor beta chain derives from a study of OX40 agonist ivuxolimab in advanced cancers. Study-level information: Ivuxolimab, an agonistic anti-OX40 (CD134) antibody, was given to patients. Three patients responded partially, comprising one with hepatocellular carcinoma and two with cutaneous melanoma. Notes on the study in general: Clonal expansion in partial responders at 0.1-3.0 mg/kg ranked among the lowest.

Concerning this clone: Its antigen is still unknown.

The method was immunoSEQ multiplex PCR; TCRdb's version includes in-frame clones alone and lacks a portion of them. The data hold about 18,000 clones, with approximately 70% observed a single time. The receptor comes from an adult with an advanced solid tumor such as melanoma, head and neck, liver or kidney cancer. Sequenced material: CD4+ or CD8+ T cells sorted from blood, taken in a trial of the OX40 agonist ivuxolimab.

The CDR3 DNA is TGTGCCAGCAGTTTAATTCAGGGTGAAAACACTGAAGCTTTCTTT. It translates to CASSLIQGENTEAFF. V and J are TRBV27 and TRBJ1-1, with a possible D match to TRBD1 (5 bases). CDR3 length: 15 amino acids. Germline assignment: CDR1 MNHEY and CDR2 SMNVEV (reference sequence). V was cut by 2 bases and J by 2 bases, with 12 bases left in between.